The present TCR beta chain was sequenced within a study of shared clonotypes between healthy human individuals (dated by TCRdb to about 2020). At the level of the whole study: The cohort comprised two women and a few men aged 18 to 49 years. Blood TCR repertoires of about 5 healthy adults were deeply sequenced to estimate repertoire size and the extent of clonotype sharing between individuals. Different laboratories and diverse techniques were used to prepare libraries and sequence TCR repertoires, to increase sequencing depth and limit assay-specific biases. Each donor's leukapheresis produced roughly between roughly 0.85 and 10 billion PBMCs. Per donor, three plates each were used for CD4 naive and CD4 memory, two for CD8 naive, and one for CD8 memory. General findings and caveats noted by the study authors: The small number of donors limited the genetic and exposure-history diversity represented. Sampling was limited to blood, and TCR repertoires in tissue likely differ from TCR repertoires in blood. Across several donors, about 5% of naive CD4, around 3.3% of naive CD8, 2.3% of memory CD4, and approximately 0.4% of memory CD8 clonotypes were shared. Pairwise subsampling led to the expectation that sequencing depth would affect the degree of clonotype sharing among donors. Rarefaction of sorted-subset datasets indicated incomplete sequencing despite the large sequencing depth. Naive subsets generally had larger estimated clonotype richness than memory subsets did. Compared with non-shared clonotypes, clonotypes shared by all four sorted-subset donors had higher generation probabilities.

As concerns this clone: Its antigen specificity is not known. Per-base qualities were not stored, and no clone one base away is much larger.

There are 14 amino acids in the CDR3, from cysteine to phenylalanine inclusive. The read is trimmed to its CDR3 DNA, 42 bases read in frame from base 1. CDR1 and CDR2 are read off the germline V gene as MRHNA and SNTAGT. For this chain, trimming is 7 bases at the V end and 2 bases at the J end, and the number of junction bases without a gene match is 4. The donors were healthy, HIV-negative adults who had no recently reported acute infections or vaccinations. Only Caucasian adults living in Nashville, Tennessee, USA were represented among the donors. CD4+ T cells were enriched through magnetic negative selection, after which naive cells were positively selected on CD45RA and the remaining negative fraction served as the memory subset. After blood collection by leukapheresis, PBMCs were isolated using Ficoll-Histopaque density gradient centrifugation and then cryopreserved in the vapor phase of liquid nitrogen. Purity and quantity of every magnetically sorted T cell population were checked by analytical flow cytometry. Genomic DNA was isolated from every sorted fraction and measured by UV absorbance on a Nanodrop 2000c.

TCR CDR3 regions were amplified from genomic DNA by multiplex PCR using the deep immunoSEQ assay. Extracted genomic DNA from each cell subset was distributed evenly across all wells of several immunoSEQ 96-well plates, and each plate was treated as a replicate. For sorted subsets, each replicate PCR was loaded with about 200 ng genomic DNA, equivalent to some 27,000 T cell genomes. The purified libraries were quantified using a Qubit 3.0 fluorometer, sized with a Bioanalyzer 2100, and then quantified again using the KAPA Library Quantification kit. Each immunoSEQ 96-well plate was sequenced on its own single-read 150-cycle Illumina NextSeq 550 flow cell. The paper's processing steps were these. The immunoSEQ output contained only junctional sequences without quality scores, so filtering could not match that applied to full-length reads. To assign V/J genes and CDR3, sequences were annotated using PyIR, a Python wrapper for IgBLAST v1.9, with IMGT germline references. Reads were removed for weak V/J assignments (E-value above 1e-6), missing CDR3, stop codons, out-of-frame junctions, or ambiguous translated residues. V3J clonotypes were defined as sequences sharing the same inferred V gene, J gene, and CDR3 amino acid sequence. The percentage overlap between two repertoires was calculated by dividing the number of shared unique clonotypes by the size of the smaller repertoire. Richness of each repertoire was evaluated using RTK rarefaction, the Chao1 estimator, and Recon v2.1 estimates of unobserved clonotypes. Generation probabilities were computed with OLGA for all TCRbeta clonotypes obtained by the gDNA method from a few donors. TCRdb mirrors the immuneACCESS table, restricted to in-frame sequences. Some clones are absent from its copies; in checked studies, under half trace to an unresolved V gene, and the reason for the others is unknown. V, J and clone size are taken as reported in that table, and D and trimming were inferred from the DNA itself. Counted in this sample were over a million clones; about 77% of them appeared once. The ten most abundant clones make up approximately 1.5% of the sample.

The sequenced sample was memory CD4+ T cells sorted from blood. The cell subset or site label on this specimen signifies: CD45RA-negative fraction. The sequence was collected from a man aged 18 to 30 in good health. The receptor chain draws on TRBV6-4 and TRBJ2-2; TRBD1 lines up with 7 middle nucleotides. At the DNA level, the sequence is TGTGCCAGCAAAGGGGACAGTAACACCGGGGAGCTGTTTTTT. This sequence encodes CASKGDSNTGELFF.